The rows below give T cell receptor beta chains drawn from one sample of a study of technical replicates of blood from a few donors. The assay was immunoSEQ multiplex PCR, and TCRdb's table has in-frame clones only and misses some. Here the sample spans about 89,000 clones, around 94% being singletons. The specimen sequenced was T cells isolated from PBMCs. These receptors were obtained from a human donor in good health. CDR3s include the opening cysteine and the closing phenylalanine or tryptophan. Each record gives: clone size, D gene, V gene, J gene, CDR3 DNA, CDR3 protein. D genes are given only for firm matches. The size of a clone is reported for some rows only, either as once, few or many, or as a class for expanded clones.

>NA|TRBD2|TRBV4-1|TRBJ2-1
TGCGCCAGCAGCCAAGGCGGGAGCTCCTACAATGAGCAGTTCTTC
CASSQGGSSYNEQFF
>few|NA|TRBV19|TRBJ1-1
TGTGCCAGCCGACTGAGCACTGAAGCTTTCTTT
CASRLSTEAFF
>NA|TRBD2|TRBV28|TRBJ2-1
TGTGCCAGCAGTTCGGGACTAGCGGAGTTCTTC
CASSSGLAEFF
>NA|TRBD2|TRBV9|TRBJ2-1
TGTGCCAGCAGCGTAGTGGGGGGACTAGCGGGAGTCAGTGAGCAGTTCTTC
CASSVVGGLAGVSEQFF
>once|TRBD2|TRBV28|TRBJ2-5
TGTGCCAGCAGTTTAGCTAGCGGCCTCCAAGAGACCCAGTACTTC
CASSLASGLQETQYF
>few|NA|TRBV29-1|TRBJ1-1
TGCAGCGTTCGGTCCGTGTTGACTGAAGCTTTCTTT
CSVRSVLTEAFF
>NA|NA|TRBV18|TRBJ2-1
TGTGCCAGCTCACCACCGGCAGTTGGGCAGTTCTTC
CASSPPAVGQFF
>NA|TRBD2|TRBV6-6|TRBJ2-5
TGTGCCAGCAGCAACGGGGTAGCGGGGGGACAAGAGACCCAGTACTTC
CASSNGVAGGQETQYF
>NA|TRBD2|TRBV19|TRBJ2-1
TGTGCCAGTAGTGGGGGGAGGGCCTTCAATGAGCAGTTCTTC
CASSGGRAFNEQFF
>NA|TRBD1|TRBV6-5|TRBJ1-1
TGTGCCAGCAGTTGGGACAGGAACACTGAAGCTTTCTTT
CASSWDRNTEAFF
>NA|NA|TRBV5-1|TRBJ1-1
TGCGCCAGCAGCTTGGGGCAGGGCTGGAACACTGAAGCTTTCTTT
CASSLGQGWNTEAFF
>NA|TRBD1|TRBV4-1|TRBJ2-2
TGCGCCAGCAGCCAAGTCCCCGGACAGGGGTTTCGGGAGCTGTTTTTT
CASSQVPGQGFRELFF
>NA|NA|TRBV2|TRBJ1-2
TGTGCCAGGATGGGAGGGGTCGACATTGGCTACACCTTC
CARMGGVDIGYTF
>NA|NA|TRBV5-4|TRBJ2-2
TGTGCCAGCAGCTTAGCGAACCAGGGTAATACCGGGGAGCTGTTTTTT
CASSLANQGNTGELFF
>NA|NA|TRBV5-1|TRBJ2-3
TGCGCCAGCAGCATAAAAGGGGATTACACAGATACGCAGTATTTT
CASSIKGDYTDTQYF
>NA|NA|TRBV9|TRBJ2-5
TGTGCCAGTGGAAACCTAGCAGACCTCGACCAAGAGACCCAGTACTTC
CASGNLADLDQETQYF
>NA|TRBD1|TRBV7-8|TRBJ2-2
TGTGCCAGCAGCTCTACCGGGACAGCGAGCACCGGGGAGCTGTTTTTT
CASSSTGTASTGELFF
>NA|TRBD1|TRBV5-1|TRBJ1-5
TGCGCCAGCAGTCCCGGACAGGAGGATCAGCCCCAGCATTTT
CASSPGQEDQPQHF
>NA|NA|TRBV19|TRBJ2-7
TGTGCCAGTAGAGCCAGGGGGGTTGGCACCTACGAGCAGTACTTC
CASRARGVGTYEQYF
>NA|NA|TRBV15|TRBJ1-2
TGTGCCACCAGCAGAGATCGGGCGGGGACGGGATATGGCTACACCTTC
CATSRDRAGTGYGYTF
>NA|NA|TRBV12-5|TRBJ2-1
TGTGCTAGTGGTTTGGTACTATTGGGAGGACCATTCGACAATGAGCAGTTCTTC
CASGLVLLGGPFDNEQFF
>NA|NA|TRBV7-8|TRBJ2-7
TGTGCCAGCAGCTTAGTGGGGGGCTACGAGCAGTACTTC
CASSLVGGYEQYF
>NA|NA|TRBV7-2|TRBJ1-2
TGTGCCAGCAGCTTAGAGTTCAGGGTAGACGGCTACACCTTC
CASSLEFRVDGYTF
>NA|TRBD2|TRBV28|TRBJ2-3
TGTGCCAGCAGTTTTCCGGGACTAGCTAATACAGATACGCAGTATTTT
CASSFPGLANTDTQYF
>NA|TRBD1|TRBV19|TRBJ2-1
TGTGCCAGTAGTATGGACAGGGGTTACAATGAGCAGTTCTTC
CASSMDRGYNEQFF
>NA|TRBD2|TRBV15|TRBJ2-3
TGTGCCACCAGCAGAGGGGCGAGCGGGAGGGCAGATACGCAGTATTTT
CATSRGASGRADTQYF
>NA|TRBD1|TRBV7-2|TRBJ2-2
TGTGCCAGCAGCCCGACCGACAGGGGCTCCCAGAACACCGGGGAGCTGTTTTTT
CASSPTDRGSQNTGELFF
>NA|NA|TRBV7-9|TRBJ2-3
TGTGCCAGCAGCCCAGCGGTCGGCACAGATACGCAGTATTTT
CASSPAVGTDTQYF